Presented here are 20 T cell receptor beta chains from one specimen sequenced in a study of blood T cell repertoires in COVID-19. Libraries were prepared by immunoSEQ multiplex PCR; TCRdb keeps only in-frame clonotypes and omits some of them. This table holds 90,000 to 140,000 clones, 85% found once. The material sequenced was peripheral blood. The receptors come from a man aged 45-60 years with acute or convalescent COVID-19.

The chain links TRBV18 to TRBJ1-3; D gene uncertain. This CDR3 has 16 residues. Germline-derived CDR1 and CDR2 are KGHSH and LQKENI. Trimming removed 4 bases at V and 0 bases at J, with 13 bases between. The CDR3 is CASSLSPVFSGNTIYF. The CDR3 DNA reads TGTGCCAGCTCACTTAGTCCCGTTTTCTCTGGAAACACCATATATTTT.

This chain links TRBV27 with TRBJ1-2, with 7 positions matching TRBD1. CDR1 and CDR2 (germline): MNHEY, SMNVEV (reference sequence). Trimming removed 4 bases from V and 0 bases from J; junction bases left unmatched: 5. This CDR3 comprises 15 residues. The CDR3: CASSSGTDANYGYTF. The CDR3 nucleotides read TGTGCCAGCAGTTCCGGGACAGATGCTAACTATGGCTACACCTTC.

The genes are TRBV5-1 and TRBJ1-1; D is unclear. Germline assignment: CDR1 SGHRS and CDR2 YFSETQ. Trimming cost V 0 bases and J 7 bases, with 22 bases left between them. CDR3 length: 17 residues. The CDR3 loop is CASSLDGINFGRNEAFF. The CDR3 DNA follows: TGCGCCAGCAGCTTGGACGGGATAAATTTCGGGAGGAATGAAGCTTTCTTT.

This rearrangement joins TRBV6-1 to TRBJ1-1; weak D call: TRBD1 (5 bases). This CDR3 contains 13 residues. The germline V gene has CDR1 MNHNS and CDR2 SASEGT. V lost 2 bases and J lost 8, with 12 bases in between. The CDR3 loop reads CASSELGEGEAFF. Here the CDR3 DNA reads TGTGCCAGCAGTGAACTTGGGGAGGGGGAAGCTTTCTTT.

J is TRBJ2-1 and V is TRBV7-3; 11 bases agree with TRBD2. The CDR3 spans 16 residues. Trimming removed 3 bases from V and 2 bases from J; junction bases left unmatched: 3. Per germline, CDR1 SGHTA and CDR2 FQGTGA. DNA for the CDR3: TGTGCCAGCAGCTTCTCGGGACTAGCGGCCTACAATGAGCAGTTCTTC. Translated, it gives CASSFSGLAAYNEQFF. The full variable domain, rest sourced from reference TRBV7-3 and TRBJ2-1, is GAGVSQTPSNKVTEKGKYVELRCDPISGHTALYWYRQSLGQGPEFLIYFQGTGAADDSGLPNDRFFAVRPEGSVSTLKIQRTERGDSAVYLCASSFSGLAAYNEQFFGPGTRLTVL.

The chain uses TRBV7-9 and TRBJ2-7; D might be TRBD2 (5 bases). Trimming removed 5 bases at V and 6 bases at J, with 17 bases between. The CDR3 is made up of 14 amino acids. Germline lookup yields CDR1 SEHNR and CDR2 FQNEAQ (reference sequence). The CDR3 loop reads CASSRYWESIEQYF. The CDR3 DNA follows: TGTGCCAGCAGCCGCTACTGGGAGTCAATCGAGCAGTACTTC. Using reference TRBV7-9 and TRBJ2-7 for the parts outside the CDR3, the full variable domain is DTGVSQNPRHKITKRGQNVTFRCDPISEHNRLYWYRQTLGQGPEFLTYFQNEAQLEKSRLLSDRFSAERPKGSFSTLEIQRTEQGDSAMYLCASSRYWESIEQYFGPGTRLTVT.

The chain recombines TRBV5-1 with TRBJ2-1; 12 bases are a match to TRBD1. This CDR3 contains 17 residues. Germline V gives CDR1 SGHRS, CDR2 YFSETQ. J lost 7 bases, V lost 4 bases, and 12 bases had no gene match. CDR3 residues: CASSPLLGQGARNEQFF. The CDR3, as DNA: TGCGCCAGCAGCCCGCTTTTGGGACAGGGGGCGAGGAATGAGCAGTTCTTC.

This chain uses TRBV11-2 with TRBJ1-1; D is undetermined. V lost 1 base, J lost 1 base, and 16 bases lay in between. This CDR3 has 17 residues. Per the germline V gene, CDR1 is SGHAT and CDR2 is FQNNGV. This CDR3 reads CASSLAATPGRNTEAFF. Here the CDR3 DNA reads TGTGCCAGCAGCTTAGCGGCGACTCCGGGGAGGAACACTGAAGCTTTCTTT.

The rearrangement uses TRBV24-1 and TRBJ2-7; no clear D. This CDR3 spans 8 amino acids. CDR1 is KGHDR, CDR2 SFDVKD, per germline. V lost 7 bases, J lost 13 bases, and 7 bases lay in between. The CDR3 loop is CATSPSYF. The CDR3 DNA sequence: TGTGCCACCAGCCCCTCCTACTTC.

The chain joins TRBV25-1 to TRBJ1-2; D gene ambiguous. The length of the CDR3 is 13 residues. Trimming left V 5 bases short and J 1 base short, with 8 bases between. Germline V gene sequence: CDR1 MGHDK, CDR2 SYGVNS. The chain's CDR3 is CASSTRNNYGYTF. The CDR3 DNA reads TGTGCCAGCAGTACAAGAAATAACTATGGCTACACCTTC.

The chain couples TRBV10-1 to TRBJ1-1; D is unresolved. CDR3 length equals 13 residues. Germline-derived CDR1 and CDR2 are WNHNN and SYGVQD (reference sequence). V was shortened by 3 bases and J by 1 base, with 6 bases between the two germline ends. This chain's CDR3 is CASSDSGNTEAFF. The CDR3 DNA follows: TGCGCCAGCAGTGACTCCGGGAACACTGAAGCTTTCTTT.

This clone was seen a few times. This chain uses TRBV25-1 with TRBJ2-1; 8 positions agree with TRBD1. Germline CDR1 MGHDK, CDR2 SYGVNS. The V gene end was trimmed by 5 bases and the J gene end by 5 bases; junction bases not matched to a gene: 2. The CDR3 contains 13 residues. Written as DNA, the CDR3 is TGTGCCAGCAGTCAGGACAGGGACAATGAGCAGTTCTTC. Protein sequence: CASSQDRDNEQFF.

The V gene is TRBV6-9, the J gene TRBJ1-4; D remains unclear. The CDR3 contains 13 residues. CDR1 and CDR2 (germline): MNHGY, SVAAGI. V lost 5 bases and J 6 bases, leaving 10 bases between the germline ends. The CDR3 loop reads CASSLPCDEKLFF. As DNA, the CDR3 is TGTGCCAGCAGTCTTCCATGCGATGAAAAACTGTTTTTT.

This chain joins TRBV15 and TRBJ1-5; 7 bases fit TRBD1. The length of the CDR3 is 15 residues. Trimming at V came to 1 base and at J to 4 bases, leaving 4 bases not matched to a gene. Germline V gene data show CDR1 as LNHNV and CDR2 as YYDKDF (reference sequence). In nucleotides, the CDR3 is TGTGCCACCAGCAGAGGTACAGGGGAGAATCAGCCCCAGCATTTT. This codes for CATSRGTGENQPQHF.

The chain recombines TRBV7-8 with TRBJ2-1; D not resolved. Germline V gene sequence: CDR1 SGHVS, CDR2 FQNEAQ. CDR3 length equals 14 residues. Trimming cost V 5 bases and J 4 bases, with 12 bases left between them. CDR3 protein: CASSHRVLYNEQFF. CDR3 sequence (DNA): TGTGCCAGCAGCCACCGGGTTCTGTACAATGAGCAGTTCTTC. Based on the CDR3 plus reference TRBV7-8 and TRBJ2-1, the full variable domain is GAGVSQSPRYKVAKRGQDVALRCDPISGHVSLFWYQQALGQGPEFLTYFQNEAQLDKSGLPSDRFFAERPEGSVSTLKIQRTQQEDSAVYLCASSHRVLYNEQFFGPGTRLTVL.

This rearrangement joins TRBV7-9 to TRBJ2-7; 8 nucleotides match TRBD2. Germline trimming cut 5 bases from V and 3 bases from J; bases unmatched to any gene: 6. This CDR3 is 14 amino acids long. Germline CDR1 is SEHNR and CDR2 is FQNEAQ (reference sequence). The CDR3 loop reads CASSEGLGGYEQYF. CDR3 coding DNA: TGTGCCAGCAGCGAGGGACTAGGGGGCTACGAGCAGTACTTC.

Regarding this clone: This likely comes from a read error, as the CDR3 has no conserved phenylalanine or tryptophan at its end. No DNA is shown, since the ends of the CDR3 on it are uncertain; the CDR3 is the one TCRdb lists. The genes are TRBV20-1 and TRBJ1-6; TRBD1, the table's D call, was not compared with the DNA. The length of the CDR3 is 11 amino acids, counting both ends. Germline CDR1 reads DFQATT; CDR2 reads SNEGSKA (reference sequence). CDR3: CSAKGQTPLSN.

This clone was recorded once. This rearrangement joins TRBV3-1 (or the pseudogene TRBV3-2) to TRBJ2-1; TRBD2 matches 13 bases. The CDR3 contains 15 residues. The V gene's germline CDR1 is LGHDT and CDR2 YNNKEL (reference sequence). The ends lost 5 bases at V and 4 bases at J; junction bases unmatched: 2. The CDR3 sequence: CASSGLAGAYNEQFF. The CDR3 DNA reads TGTGCCAGCAGCGGACTAGCGGGGGCATACAATGAGCAGTTCTTC.

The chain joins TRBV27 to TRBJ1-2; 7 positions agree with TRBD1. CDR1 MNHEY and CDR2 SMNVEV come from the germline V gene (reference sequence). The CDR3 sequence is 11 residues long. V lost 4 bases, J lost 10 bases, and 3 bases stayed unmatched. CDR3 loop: CASSSGQDYTF. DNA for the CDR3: TGTGCCAGCAGTTCAGGACAGGACTACACCTTC.

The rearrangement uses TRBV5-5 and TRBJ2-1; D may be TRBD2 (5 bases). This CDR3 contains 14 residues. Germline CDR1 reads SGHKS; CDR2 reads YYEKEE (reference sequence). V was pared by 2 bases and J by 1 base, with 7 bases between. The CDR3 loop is CASSFRGSYNEQFF. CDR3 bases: TGTGCCAGCAGCTTCCGGGGTTCCTACAATGAGCAGTTCTTC.